This TCR beta chain derives from a study of cytomegalovirus exposure and HLA in healthy donors. Notes on this clone: As yet, its antigen is unknown.

Primers included in the PCR were 60 Vbeta and 13 Jbeta primers. The table came from immunoSEQ multiplex PCR; TCRdb's copy has only in-frame clones and leaves some out. The sample records about 130,000 clones, 77% being singletons. V dropped 1 base and J dropped 0 bases, with 9 bases sitting between them. Germline CDR1 LGHNT, CDR2 FRNRAP. The CDR3 totals 15 residues. Study findings and constraints: TCR beta V- and J-gene trimming was later associated with a missense DCLRE1C variant.

V gene TRBV12-5 combines with J gene TRBJ1-2, with D possibly matching TRBD1 (6 bases). This clonotype was sampled from a male donor in good health and CMV-seronegative. Sequencing used PBMCs. The CDR3 DNA follows: TGTGCTAGTGGTTTGGCAGGACAGCCTAACTATGGCTACACCTTC. It yields the protein CASGLAGQPNYGYTF.